The 9 T cell receptor beta chains reported below all come from one sample, sequenced in a study of Ad26.COV2.S vaccination and SARS-CoV-2 variants. This table comes from immunoSEQ multiplex PCR, and its TCRdb copy is limited to in-frame clones, with some not included. This table has some 450,000 clones, 90% appearing once. Treatment reported: around 19 received Ad26.COV2.S at low or high dose, single or two shots; about 5 received placebo; per-sample allocation not given. Sample collection was performed on day 63 after the first vaccine or placebo injection. The input for sequencing was peripheral blood, taken in a trial of Ad26.COV2.S vaccine versus placebo. Receptors originate from a person aged 18-60 years who received the Ad26.COV2.S COVID-19 vaccine or a placebo.

The gene calls are TRBV6-4 and TRBJ2-7; D gene ambiguous. V lost 7 bases and J lost 0, with 7 bases in between. The germline CDR1 and CDR2 sequences are MRHNA and SNTAGT. The CDR3 totals 12 residues. The CDR3 reads CASKVSSYEQYF. The CDR3 DNA follows: TGTGCCAGCAAGGTGAGCTCCTACGAGCAGTACTTC.

The sample holds a few counts of this clone. The V and J genes are TRBV7-2 and TRBJ2-7; 7 nucleotides agree with TRBD2. The J segment lost 3 bases and the V segment lost 5 bases, leaving 16 bases of the junction unmatched. The V gene's germline CDR1 is SGHTA and CDR2 FQGNSA. The CDR3 loop spans 17 amino acids. This CDR3 is CASSPPFLGGIHYEQYF. CDR3 nucleotides: TGTGCCAGCAGCCCTCCATTTTTGGGAGGGATCCACTACGAGCAGTACTTC. Combining the CDR3 with reference TRBV7-2 and TRBJ2-7 gives the whole variable domain GAGVSQSPSNKVTEKGKDVELRCDPISGHTALYWYRQSLGQGLEFLIYFQGNSAPDKSGLPSDRFSAERTGGSVSTLTIQRTQQEDSAVYLCASSPPFLGGIHYEQYFGPGTRLTVT.

This chain joins TRBV6-5 and TRBJ2-7; D assignment may be TRBD1 or TRBD2 (5 bases each). This CDR3 comprises 13 residues. V was clipped by 6 bases and J by 9 bases, with 18 bases between them. CDR1 and CDR2 from the germline V gene are MNHEY and SVGAGI. This CDR3 is CASRLNRDRTQYF. Written as DNA, the CDR3 is TGTGCCAGCAGGCTAAATAGGGACCGCACGCAGTACTTC.

This clone came up once. The chain is built from TRBV30 and TRBJ1-6; perhaps TRBD1 as D (6 bases). The V gene's germline CDR1 is GTSNPN and CDR2 SVGIG (reference sequence). The CDR3 is 12 residues long. V gave up 5 bases and J gave up 7 bases, with 9 bases separating them. For the CDR3, the DNA is TGTGCCTGGGACAGGCGGAATTCACCCCTCCACTTT. Translated, it gives CAWDRRNSPLHF.

V and J are TRBV5-1 and TRBJ2-7, with TRBD2 identical over 11 bases. CDR1 and CDR2 (germline): SGHRS, YFSETQ. The V gene end was trimmed by 4 bases and the J gene end by 0 bases; junction bases not matched to a gene: 0. The CDR3 sequence is 14 residues long. This chain's CDR3 is CASSGTSGSYEQYF. CDR3 sequence (DNA): TGCGCCAGCAGCGGGACTAGCGGCTCCTACGAGCAGTACTTC.

J is TRBJ2-3 and V is TRBV14; D is ambiguous. Germline CDR1 and CDR2: SGHDN and FVKESK. V was pared by 0 bases and J by 3 bases, with 10 bases between. CDR3 length: 15 amino acids. This CDR3 reads CASSQDYIVTDTQYF. As DNA, the CDR3 is TGTGCCAGCAGCCAAGATTACATTGTGACAGATACGCAGTATTTT.

The chain links TRBV6-2 or TRBV6-3 to TRBJ2-3; D ambiguous. The V gene's germline CDR1 is MNHEY and CDR2 SVGEGT. This CDR3 spans 11 amino acids. V gave up 4 bases and J gave up 4 bases, with 3 bases separating them. In nucleotides, the CDR3 is TGTGCCAGCAGTTCCCCAGATACGCAGTATTTT. Protein: CASSSPDTQYF.

V is TRBV11-3 and J is TRBJ2-3, with 11 positions matching TRBD2. The CDR3 extends over 17 amino acids. Germline lookup yields CDR1 SGHNT and CDR2 YENEEA. Unmatched junction bases numbered 7, after V lost 5 bases and J lost 0 bases. CDR3 protein: CASSLGLADISTDTQYF. CDR3 in DNA: TGTGCCAGCAGCCTGGGACTAGCGGATATTAGCACAGATACGCAGTATTTT.

J is TRBJ2-3 and V is TRBV4-2, with TRBD2 matching over 13 bases. The germline V gene encodes CDR1 LGHNA and CDR2 YNFKEQ. The CDR3 is 18 amino acids. V lost 3 bases, J lost 2 bases, and 8 bases stayed unmatched. As DNA, the CDR3 is TGTGCCAGCAGCCATCTTCCGGGACTAGCGGGAACCACAGATACGCAGTATTTT. Its translation is CASSHLPGLAGTTDTQYF.